The entry that follows covers one T cell receptor (beta chain) sequence. This clonotype was seen many times. Its cognate antigen has yet to be identified. Per-base quality was not reported, and no clone a single base away is much larger than it. The data derive from a study of regulatory T cells in long-lasting Graves disease (dated by TCRdb to the early 2020s). Context from the whole study: Persistent Graves' disease meant more than 5 years of antithyroid drug treatment with TSH receptor autoantibodies that stayed positive. In the clinical cohort, patients with persistent Graves' disease had used antithyroid drugs for an average of roughly ten years. The study took place in China and was registered as a clinical trial. A total of some 33 samples were covered by TCR sequencing, comprising approximately 13 persistent and 20 or so newly diagnosed Graves' disease patients. Patients with persistent Graves' disease were compared with patients with newly diagnosed Graves' disease using TCR sequencing and RNA sequencing of peripheral blood.

Findings and caveats that apply to the study as a whole: A larger number of public clonotypes was shared among persistent patients (over 2,500) than among newly diagnosed patients (roughly 1,000). Because the primary lesion, thyroid tissue, could not be accessed, the study looked at peripheral blood alone. Compared with newly diagnosed patients, patients with persistent Graves' disease had lower TCR Shannon entropy and fewer highly expanded clones, which suggests clonal expansion. The authors noted that the small sample size was a limitation that may lower accuracy. Persistent disease showed preferential use of TRBV28, TRBJ1-2 and TRBJ2-5, whereas newly diagnosed disease favored TRBV20-1 and TRBJ2-1. Sequencing and analysis were restricted to the TCR beta chain.

V loses 7 bases of germline sequence and J loses 1 base, and the interval between the two ends is 8 bases. The germline V gene (reference sequence) sets CDR1 to LNHDA and CDR2 to SQIVND. From the cysteine through the phenylalanine, the CDR3 covers 12 amino acids. The DNA shown is the 36-base CDR3, in frame from base 1. The library was made by multiplex PCR. Sequenced on an Illumina HiSeq 4000. iRepertoire HTBI primers and Arm-PCR amplification of CDR3 regions were used to construct TCR beta libraries. Gel purification was performed on PCR products prior to sequencing. Per the authors' processing: A total of roughly 67 TRBV and 14 TRBJ segments were identified across samples and were used for gene usage analysis of CDR3 amino acid clonotypes. Filtered high-quality paired reads were merged into contigs using COPE and FqMerger. BLAST was used to align contigs to IMGT TRBV, TRBD and TRBJ reference genes, and CDR3 was defined according to IMGT. Highly expanded clones were defined as clonotypes with a frequency above 0.1%. Shannon entropy served as the measure of repertoire diversity, while the Gini coefficient captured V-J evenness. A clonotype was considered public if more than one individual shared it. TCRdb reprocessed the public reads (quality trimming at Q25 with fastp, clone calling with MiXCR) and kept in-frame beta chains. Rows are unified per CDR3 protein, each entry keeping the most common DNA and genes. The V and J calls shown here were made by TCRdb, not taken from the authors' results. The sample table shows 350,000 to 450,000 distinct CDR3 sequences, and less than 25% are seen once. 20% of the sample rests with the top ten.

In the paper's terms, the time point label means: persistent/refractory GD, antithyroid drugs over 5 years with positive TRAb. RNA was extracted from PBMCs in TRIzol for both TCR sequencing and RNA sequencing. The diagnosis of Graves' disease was made according to American Thyroid Association guidelines. Patients were recruited from an endocrinology department in Xi'an, China. Each patient gave about 9.1 milliliters of peripheral blood, collected in an EDTA anticoagulant tube. PBMCs were isolated by Ficoll Paque Plus density gradient separation without further T cell sorting. RNA quality was checked with an Agilent 2100 Bioanalyzer and agarose gel, and concentration with a NanoDrop 2000.

Source: peripheral blood mononuclear cells (PBMCs), taken when the disease was refractory, from a patient treated with antithyroid drugs. Rearrangement joined TRBV19 to TRBJ2-7, with no reliable assignment of the D segment. The sequence was obtained from a female donor with Graves disease. Here the CDR3 is given as CASMTPSYEQYF. The DNA sequence reads TGTGCCAGTATGACCCCATCCTACGAGCAGTACTTC.